Sequencing of this T cell receptor (beta chain) was carried out in a study of cytomegalovirus exposure and HLA in healthy donors. A few counts support this clone. Its specificity is not known. The PCR had 60 Vbeta and 13 Jbeta primers. Repertoires were generated with immunoSEQ multiplex PCR, while TCRdb's copy carries only in-frame clones and drops some. The sample has around 130,000 clones; roughly 80% are singletons. Whole-study findings and limits: Associated with cytomegalovirus, according to the listing, were some 150 TCR beta chains. According to reports, the classifier identified cytomegalovirus status with high specificity and sensitivity.

Germline values: CDR1 SGDLS, CDR2 YYNGEE. The length of the CDR3 is 15 residues. Trimming cost V 4 bases and J 3 bases, with 15 bases left between them. J is TRBJ2-3 and V is TRBV9, with a weak D call TRBD2 (6 bases). The clonotype was recovered from a girl aged 2-10 years in good health and CMV-seronegative. The source material was PBMCs. Here the CDR3 DNA reads TGTGCCAGCAGCCCCCGGGGGTTGGAGACAGATACGCAGTATTTT. Protein product: CASSPRGLETDTQYF.